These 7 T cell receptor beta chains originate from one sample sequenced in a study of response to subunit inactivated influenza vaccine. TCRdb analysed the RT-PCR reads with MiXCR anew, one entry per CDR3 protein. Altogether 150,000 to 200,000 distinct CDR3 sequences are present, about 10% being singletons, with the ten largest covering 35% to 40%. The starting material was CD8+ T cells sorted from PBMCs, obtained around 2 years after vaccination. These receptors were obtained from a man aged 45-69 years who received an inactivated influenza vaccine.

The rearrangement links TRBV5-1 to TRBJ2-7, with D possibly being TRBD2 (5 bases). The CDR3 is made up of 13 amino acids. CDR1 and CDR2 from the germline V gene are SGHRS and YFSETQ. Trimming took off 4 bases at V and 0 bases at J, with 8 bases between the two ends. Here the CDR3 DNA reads TGCGCCAGCAGCGACCGGGACTCCTACGAGCAGTACTTC. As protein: CASSDRDSYEQYF.

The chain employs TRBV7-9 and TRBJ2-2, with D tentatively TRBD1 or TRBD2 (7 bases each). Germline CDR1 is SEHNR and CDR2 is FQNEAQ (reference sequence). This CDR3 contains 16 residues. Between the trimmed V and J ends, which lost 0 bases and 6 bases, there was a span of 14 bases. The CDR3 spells CASSLAQGGPSGELFF. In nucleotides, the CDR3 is TGTGCCAGCAGCTTAGCGCAGGGGGGGCCTTCCGGGGAGCTGTTTTTT.

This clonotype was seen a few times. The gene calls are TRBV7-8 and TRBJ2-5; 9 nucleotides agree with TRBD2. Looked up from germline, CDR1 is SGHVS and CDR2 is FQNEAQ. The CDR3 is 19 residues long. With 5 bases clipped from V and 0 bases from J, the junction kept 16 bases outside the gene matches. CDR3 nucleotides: TGTGCCAGCAGCCGCTACTCGTCTTCTAGCGGGAAGTACCAAGAGACCCAGTACTTC. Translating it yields CASSRYSSSSGKYQETQYF. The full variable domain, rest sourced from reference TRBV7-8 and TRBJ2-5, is GAGVSQSPRYKVAKRGQDVALRCDPISGHVSLFWYQQALGQGPEFLTYFQNEAQLDKSGLPSDRFFAERPEGSVSTLKIQRTQQEDSAVYLCASSRYSSSSGKYQETQYFGPGTRLLVL.

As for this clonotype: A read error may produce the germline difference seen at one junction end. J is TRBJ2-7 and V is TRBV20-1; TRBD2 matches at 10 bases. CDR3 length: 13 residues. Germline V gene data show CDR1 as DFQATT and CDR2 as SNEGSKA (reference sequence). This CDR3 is CSTSGMDRFEQYF. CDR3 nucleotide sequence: TGCAGTACTAGCGGGATGGACAGGTTCGAGCAGTACTTC.

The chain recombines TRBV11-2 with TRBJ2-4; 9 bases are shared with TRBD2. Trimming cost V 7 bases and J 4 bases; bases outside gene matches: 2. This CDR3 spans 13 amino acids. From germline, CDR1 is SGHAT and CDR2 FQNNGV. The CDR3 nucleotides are TGTGCCAGCACTAGCGGGATGAAAAACATTCAGTACTTC. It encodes CASTSGMKNIQYF. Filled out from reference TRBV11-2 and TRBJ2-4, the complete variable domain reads EAGVAQSPRYKIIEKRQSVAFWCNPISGHATLYWYQQILGQGPKLLIQFQNNGVVDDSQLPKDRFSAERLKGVDSTLKIQPAKLEDSAVYLCASTSGMKNIQYFGAGTRLSVL.

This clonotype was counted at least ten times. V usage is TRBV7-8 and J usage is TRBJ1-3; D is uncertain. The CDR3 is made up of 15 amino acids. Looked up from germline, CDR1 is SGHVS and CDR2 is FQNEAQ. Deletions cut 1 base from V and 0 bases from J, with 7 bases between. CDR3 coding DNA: TGTGCCAGCAGCTTAGGTTGGACCTCTGGAAACACCATATATTTT. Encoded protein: CASSLGWTSGNTIYF.

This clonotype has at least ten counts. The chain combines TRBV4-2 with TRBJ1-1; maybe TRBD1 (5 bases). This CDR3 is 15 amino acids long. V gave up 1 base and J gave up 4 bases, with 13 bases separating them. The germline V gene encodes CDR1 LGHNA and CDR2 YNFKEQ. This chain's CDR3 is CASSQAGGVGTEAFF. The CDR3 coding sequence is TGTGCCAGCAGCCAAGCCGGGGGGGTGGGCACTGAAGCTTTCTTT.